This note documents a single TCR beta chain sequence. Its antigen is unidentified. Primers included in the PCR were 60 Vbeta and 13 Jbeta primers. In the source study's methods: Some 10 million of some 80 million unique TCR beta chains were shared, per a later count. Profiled with immunoSEQ multiplex PCR; TCRdb holds only in-frame clones, not every one. Clone size and V and J calls were adopted from that table, with D and trimming inferred from the DNA. The data hold more than 110,000 clones, with 75% observed a single time. V was clipped by 6 bases and J by 4 bases, with 13 bases between them. Germline V gives CDR1 SGHKS, CDR2 YYEKEE (reference sequence). The CDR3 is 13 amino acids. This sample is drawn from a study of cytomegalovirus exposure and HLA in healthy donors. The study's findings and limits: The authors later linked a missense DCLRE1C variant to TCR beta V- and J-gene trimming. Accurate predictions that matched the HLA-A and HLA-B alleles of most subjects were reportedly made from TCR beta sequences. In a later analysis, at a false discovery rate of 0.05, roughly 16,000 TCR beta sequences matched HLA alleles.

The genes are TRBV5-5 and TRBJ1-2; D is possibly TRBD1 (6 bases). This clonotype was sampled from a man younger than 40 in good health and CMV-seronegative. The sample comprised PBMCs. The CDR3 DNA reads TGTGCCAGCACCAGGACAGCCTTCTATGGCTACACCTTC. Translated, it gives CASTRTAFYGYTF.